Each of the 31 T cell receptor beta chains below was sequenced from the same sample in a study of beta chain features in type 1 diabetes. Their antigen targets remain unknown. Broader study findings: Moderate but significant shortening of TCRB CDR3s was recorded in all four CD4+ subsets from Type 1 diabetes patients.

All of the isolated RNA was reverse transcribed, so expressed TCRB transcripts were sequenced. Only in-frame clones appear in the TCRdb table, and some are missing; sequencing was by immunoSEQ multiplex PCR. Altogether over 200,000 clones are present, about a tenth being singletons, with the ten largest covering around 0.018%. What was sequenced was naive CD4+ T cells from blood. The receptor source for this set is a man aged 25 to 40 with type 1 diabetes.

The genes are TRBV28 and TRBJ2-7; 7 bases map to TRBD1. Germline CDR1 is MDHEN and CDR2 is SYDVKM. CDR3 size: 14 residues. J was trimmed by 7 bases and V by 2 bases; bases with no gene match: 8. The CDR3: CASSLGDRLREQYF. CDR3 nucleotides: TGTGCCAGCAGTTTAGGGGACAGACTACGAGAGCAGTACTTC.

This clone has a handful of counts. In DNA, the CDR3 is TGTGCCAGCTCACCAGCATCACAGGGCACCGGGGAGCTGTTTTTT. Protein product: CASSPASQGTGELFF. J is TRBJ2-2 and V is TRBV18, with a weak D call TRBD1 (6 bases). The CDR3 totals 15 residues. The V gene's germline CDR1 is KGHSH and CDR2 LQKENI. V lost 2 bases, J lost 4 bases, and 11 bases lay in between. Filled out from reference TRBV18 and TRBJ2-2, the complete variable domain reads NAGVMQNPRHLVRRRGQEARLRCSPMKGHSHVYWYRQLPEEGLKFMVYLQKENIIDESGMPKERFSAEFPKEGPSILRIQQVVRGDSAAYFCASSPASQGTGELFFGEGSRLTVL.

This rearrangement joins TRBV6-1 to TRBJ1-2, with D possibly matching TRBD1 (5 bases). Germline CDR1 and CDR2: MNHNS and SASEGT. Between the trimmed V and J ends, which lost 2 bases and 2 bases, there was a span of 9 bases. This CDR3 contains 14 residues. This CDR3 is CASSERGGNYGYTF. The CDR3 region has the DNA TGTGCCAGCAGTGAAAGGGGCGGAAACTATGGCTACACCTTC.

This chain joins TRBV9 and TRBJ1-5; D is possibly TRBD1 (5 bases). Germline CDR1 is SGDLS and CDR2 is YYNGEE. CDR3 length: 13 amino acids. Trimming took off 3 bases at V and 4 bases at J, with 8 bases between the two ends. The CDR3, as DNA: TGTGCCAGCAGCGCGTCAGGGAATCAGCCCCAGCATTTT. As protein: CASSASGNQPQHF. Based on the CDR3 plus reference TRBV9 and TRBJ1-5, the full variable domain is DSGVTQTPKHLITATGQRVTLRCSPRSGDLSVYWYQQSLDQGLQFLIQYYNGEERAKGNILERFSAQQFPDLHSELNLSSLELGDSALYFCASSASGNQPQHFGDGTRLSIL.

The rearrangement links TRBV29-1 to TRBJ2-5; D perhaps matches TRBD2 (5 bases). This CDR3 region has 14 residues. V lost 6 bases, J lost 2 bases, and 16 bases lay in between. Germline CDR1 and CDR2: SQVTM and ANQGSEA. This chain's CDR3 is CSVSKGSRQETQYF. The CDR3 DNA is TGCAGCGTCTCAAAAGGGAGCAGGCAAGAGACCCAGTACTTC.

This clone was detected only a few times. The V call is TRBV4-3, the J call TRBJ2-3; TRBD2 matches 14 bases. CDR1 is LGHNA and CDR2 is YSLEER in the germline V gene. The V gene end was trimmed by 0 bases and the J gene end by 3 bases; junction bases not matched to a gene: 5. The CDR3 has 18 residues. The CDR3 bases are TGCGCCAGCAGCCAAGATCGTGGGACTAGCGGGGGTACAGATACGCAGTATTTT. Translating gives CASSQDRGTSGGTDTQYF.

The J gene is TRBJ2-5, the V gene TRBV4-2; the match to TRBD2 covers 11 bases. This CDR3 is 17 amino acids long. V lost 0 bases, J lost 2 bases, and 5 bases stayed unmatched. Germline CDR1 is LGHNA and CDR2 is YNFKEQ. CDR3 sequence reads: CASSQDPSGGTQETQYF. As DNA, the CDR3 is TGTGCCAGCAGCCAAGATCCTAGCGGGGGGACGCAAGAGACCCAGTACTTC.

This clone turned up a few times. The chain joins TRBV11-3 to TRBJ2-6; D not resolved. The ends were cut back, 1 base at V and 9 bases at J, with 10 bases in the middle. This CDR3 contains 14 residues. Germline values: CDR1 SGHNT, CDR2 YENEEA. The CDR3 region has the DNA TGTGCCAGCAGCTTAGGAGGAAGCAACAACGTCCTGACTTTC. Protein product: CASSLGGSNNVLTF.

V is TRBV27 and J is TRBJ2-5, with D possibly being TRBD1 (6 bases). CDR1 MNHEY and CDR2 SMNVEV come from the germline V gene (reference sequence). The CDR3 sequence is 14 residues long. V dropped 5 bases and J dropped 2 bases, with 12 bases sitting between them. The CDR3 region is CASSAETGQETQYF. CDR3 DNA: TGTGCCAGCAGTGCCGAGACAGGACAAGAGACCCAGTACTTC.

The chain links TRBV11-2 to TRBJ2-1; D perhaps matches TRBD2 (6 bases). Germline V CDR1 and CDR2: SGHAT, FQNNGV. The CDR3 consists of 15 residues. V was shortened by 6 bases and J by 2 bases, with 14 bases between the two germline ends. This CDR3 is CASRTPGDTYNEQFF. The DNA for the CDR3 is TGTGCCAGCAGAACTCCGGGAGATACCTACAATGAGCAGTTCTTC.

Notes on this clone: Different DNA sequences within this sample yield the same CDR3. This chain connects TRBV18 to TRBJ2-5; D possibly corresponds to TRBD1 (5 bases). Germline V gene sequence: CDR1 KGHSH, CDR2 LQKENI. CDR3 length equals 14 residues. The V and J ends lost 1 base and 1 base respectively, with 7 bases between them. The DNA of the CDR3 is TGTGCCAGCTCACCACGCCAGGGCCAAGAGACCCAGTACTTC. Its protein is CASSPRQGQETQYF.

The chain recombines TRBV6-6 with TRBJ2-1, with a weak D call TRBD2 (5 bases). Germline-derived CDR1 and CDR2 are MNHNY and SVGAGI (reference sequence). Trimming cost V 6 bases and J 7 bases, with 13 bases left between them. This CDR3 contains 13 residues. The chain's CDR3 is CASSRGQVNEQFF. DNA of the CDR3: TGTGCCAGCAGCCGCGGGCAAGTTAATGAGCAGTTCTTC.

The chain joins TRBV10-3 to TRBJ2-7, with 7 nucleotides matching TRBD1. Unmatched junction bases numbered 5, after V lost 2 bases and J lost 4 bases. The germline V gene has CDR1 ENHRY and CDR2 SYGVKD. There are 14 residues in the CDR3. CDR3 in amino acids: CAISEPGQTYEQYF. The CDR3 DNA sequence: TGTGCCATCAGTGAGCCGGGACAGACTTACGAGCAGTACTTC.

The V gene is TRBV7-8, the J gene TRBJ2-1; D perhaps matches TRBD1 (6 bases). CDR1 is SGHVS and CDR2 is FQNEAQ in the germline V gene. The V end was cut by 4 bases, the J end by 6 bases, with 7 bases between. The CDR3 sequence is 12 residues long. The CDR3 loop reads CASSSQGNEQFF. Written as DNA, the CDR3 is TGTGCCAGCAGCTCACAGGGCAATGAGCAGTTCTTC.

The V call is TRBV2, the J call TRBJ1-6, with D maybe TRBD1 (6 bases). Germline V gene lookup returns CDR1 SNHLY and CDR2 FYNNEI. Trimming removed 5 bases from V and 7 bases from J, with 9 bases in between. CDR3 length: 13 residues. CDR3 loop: CASSIDRNSPLHF. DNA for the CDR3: TGTGCCAGCAGTATCGACAGGAATTCACCCCTCCACTTT.

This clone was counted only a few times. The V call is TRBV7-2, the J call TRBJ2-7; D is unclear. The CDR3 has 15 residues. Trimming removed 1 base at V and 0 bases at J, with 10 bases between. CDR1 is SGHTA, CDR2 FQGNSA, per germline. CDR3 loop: CASSLVVDSSYEQYF. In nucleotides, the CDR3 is TGTGCCAGCAGCTTAGTGGTCGATAGCTCCTACGAGCAGTACTTC. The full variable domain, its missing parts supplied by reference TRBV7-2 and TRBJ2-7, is GAGVSQSPSNKVTEKGKDVELRCDPISGHTALYWYRQSLGQGLEFLIYFQGNSAPDKSGLPSDRFSAERTGGSVSTLTIQRTQQEDSAVYLCASSLVVDSSYEQYFGPGTRLTVT.

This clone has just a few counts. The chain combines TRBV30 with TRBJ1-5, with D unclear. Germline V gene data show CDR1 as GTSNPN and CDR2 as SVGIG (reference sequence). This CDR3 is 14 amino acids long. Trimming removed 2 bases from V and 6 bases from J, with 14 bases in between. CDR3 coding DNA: TGTGCCTGGAGTATTAGTGCCTTTAGTCAGCCCCAGCATTTT. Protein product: CAWSISAFSQPQHF.

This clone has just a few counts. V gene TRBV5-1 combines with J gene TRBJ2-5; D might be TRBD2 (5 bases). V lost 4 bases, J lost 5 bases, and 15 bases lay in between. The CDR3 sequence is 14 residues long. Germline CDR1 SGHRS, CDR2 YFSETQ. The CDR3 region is CASSATPTGETQYF. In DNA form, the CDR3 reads TGCGCCAGCAGCGCGACACCAACGGGGGAGACCCAGTACTTC.

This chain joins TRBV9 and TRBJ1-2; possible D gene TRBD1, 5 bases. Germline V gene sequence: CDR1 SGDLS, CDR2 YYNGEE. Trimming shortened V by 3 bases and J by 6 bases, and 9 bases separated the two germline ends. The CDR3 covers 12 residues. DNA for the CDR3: TGTGCCAGCAGCGGACTCAGGGATGGCTACACCTTC. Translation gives CASSGLRDGYTF.

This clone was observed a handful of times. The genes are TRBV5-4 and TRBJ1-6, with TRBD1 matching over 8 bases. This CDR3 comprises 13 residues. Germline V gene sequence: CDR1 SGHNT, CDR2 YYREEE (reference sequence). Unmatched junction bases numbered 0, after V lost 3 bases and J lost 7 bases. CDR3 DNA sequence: TGTGCCAGCAGCTGGACAGGGAATTCACCCCTCCACTTT. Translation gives CASSWTGNSPLHF. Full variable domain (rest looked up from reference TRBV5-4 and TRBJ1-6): ETGVTQSPTHLIKTRGQQVTLRCSSQSGHNTVSWYQQALGQGPQFIFQYYREEENGRGNFPPRFSGLQFPNYSSELNVNALELDDSALYLCASSWTGNSPLHFGNGTRLTVT.

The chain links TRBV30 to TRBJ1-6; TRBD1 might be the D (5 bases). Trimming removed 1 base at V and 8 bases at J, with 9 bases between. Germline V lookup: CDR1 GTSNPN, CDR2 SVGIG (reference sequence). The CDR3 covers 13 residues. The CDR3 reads CAWSAAGYSPLHF. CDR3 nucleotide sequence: TGTGCCTGGAGTGCGGCAGGGTATTCACCCCTCCACTTT.

CDR3 in amino acids: CASSLAFTGDYTF. The DNA for the CDR3 is TGTGCCAGCAGCTTAGCCTTTACAGGGGACTACACCTTC. This chain uses TRBV11-2 with TRBJ1-2; TRBD1 aligns across 7 bases. The ends lost 1 base at V and 10 bases at J; junction bases unmatched: 6. This CDR3 region has 13 residues. From germline, CDR1 is SGHAT and CDR2 FQNNGV.

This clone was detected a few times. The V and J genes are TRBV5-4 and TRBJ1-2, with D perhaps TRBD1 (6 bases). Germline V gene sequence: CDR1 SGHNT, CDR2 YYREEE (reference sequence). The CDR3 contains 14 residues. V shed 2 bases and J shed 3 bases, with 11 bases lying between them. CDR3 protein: CASSLGTQHYGYTF. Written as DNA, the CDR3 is TGTGCCAGCAGCTTAGGGACACAGCACTATGGCTACACCTTC. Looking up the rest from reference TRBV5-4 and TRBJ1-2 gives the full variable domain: ETGVTQSPTHLIKTRGQQVTLRCSSQSGHNTVSWYQQALGQGPQFIFQYYREEENGRGNFPPRFSGLQFPNYSSELNVNALELDDSALYLCASSLGTQHYGYTFGSGTRLTVV.

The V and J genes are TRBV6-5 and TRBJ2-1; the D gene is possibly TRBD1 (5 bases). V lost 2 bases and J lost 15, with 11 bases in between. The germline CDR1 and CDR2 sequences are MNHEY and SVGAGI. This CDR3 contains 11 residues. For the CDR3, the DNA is TGTGCCAGCAGTTACCAGGGTAGTCCGTTCTTC. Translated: CASSYQGSPFF.

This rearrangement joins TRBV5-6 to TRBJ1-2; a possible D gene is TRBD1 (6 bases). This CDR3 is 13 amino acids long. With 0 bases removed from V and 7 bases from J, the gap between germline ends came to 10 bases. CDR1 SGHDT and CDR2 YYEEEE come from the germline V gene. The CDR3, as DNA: TGTGCCAGCAGCTTGGACAGGGTCTCTGGCTACACCTTC. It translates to CASSLDRVSGYTF.

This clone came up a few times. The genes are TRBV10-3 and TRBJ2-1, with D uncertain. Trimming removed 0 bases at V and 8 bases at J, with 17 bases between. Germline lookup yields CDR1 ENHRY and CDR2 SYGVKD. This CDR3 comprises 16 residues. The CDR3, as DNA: TGTGCCATCAGTGAGTCTTATCTATCTGAGCCCCATGAGCAGTTCTTC. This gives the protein CAISESYLSEPHEQFF.

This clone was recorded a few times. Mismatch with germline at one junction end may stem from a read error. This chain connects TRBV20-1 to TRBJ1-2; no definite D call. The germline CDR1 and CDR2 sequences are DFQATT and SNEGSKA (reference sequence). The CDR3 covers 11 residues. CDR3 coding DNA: TGCAGTGCTGGAGACATCTATGGCTACACCTTC. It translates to CSAGDIYGYTF.

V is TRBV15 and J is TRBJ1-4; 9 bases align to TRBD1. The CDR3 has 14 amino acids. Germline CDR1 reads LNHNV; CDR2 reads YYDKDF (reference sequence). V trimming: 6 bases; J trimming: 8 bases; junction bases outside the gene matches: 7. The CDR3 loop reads CATSAGQGREKLFF. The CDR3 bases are TGTGCCACCAGTGCGGGACAGGGTCGGGAAAAACTGTTTTTT.

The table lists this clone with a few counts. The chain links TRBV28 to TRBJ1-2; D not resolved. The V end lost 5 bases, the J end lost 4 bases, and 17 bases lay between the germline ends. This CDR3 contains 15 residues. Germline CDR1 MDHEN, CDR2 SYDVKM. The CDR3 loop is CASSPLGKFFYGYTF. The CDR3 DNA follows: TGTGCCAGCAGTCCCCTCGGGAAGTTTTTCTATGGCTACACCTTC.

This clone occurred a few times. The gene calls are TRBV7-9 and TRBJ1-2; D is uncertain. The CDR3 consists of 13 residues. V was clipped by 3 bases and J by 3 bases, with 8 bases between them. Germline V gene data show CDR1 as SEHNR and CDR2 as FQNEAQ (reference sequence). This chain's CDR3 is CASSFSLDYGYTF. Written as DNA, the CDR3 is TGTGCCAGCAGCTTCTCTTTAGACTATGGCTACACCTTC.

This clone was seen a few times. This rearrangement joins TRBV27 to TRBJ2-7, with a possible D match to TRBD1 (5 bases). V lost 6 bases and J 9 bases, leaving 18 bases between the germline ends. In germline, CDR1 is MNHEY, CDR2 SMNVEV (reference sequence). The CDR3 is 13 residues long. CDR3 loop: CASSPMGQTPQYF. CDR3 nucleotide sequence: TGTGCCAGCAGCCCCATGGGGCAAACTCCGCAGTACTTC.